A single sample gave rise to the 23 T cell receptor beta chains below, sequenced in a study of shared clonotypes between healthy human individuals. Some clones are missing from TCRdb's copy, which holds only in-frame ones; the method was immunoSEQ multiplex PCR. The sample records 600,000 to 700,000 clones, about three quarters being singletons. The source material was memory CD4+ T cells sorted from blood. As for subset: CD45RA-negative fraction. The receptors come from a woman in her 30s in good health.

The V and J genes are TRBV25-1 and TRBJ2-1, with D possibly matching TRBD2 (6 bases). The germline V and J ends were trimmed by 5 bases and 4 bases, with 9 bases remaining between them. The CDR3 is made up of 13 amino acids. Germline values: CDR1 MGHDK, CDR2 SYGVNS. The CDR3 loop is CASSFGSYNEQFF. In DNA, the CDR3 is TGTGCCAGCAGTTTCGGGAGTTACAATGAGCAGTTCTTC.

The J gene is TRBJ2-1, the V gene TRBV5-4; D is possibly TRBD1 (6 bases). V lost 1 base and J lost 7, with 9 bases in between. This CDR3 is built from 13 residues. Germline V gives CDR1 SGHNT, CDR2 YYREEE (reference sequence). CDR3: CASSLQGLNEQFF. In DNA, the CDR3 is TGTGCCAGCAGCTTGCAGGGGCTAAATGAGCAGTTCTTC.

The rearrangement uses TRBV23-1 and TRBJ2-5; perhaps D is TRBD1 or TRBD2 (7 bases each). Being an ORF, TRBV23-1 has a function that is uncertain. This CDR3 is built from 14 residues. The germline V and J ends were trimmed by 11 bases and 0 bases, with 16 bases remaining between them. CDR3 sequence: CAGRQGGYQETQYF. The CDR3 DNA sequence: TGCGCCGGGAGACAGGGAGGGTACCAAGAGACCCAGTACTTC.

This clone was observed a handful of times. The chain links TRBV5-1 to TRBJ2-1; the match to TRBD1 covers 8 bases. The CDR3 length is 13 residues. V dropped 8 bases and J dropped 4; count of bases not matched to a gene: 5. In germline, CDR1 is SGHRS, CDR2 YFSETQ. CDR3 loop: CASATGEYNEQFF. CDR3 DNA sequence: TGCGCCAGTGCGACAGGGGAATACAATGAGCAGTTCTTC.

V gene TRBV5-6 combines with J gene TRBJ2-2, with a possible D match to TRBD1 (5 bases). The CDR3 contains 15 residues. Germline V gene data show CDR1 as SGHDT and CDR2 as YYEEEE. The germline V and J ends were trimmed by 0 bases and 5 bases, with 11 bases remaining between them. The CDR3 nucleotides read TGTGCCAGCAGCTTGGTACAGGTTCAAACCGGGGAGCTGTTTTTT. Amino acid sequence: CASSLVQVQTGELFF.

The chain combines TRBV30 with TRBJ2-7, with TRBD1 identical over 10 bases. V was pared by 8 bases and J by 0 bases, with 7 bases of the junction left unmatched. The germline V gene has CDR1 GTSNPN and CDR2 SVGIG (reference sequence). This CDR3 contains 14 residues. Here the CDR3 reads CARTGTGDSYEQYF. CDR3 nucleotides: TGTGCCCGCACCGGGACAGGGGACTCCTACGAGCAGTACTTC.

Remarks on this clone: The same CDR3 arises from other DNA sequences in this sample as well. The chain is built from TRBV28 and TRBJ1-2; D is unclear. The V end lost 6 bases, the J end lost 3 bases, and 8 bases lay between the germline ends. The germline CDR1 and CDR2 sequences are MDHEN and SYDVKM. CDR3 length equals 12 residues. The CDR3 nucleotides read TGTGCCAGCAGCTTTCAGGACTATGGCTACACCTTC. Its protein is CASSFQDYGYTF.

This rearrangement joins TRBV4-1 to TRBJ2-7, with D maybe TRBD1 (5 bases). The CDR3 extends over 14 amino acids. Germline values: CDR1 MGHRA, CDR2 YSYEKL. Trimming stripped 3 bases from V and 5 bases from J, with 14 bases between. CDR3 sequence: CASSQDMGRHEQYF. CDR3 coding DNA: TGCGCCAGCAGCCAGGATATGGGGCGCCACGAGCAGTACTTC.

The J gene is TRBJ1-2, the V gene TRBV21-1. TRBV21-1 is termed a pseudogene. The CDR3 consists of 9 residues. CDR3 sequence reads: CAGYGGYTF. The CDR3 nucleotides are TGTGCCGGTTATGGAGGCTACACCTTC.

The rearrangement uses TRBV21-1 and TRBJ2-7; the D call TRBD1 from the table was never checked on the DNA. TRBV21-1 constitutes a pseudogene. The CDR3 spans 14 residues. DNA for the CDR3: TGTGCCAGCAGCGTCAGGGGCGTTCGGTACGAGCAGTACTTC. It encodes CASSVRGVRYEQYF.

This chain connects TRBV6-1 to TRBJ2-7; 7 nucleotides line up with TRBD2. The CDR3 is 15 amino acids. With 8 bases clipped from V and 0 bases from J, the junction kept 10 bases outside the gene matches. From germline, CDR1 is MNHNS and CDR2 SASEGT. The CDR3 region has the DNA TGTGCCAGCGCGGCATGGAGCGGGAACTCCTACGAGCAGTACTTC. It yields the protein CASAAWSGNSYEQYF.

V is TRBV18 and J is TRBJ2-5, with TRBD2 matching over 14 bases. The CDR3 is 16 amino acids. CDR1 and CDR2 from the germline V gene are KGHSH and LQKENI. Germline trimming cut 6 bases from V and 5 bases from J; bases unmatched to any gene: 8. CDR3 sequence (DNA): TGTGCCAGCTCCCCTCGACTAGCGGGAGGGCCCGAGACCCAGTACTTC. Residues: CASSPRLAGGPETQYF.

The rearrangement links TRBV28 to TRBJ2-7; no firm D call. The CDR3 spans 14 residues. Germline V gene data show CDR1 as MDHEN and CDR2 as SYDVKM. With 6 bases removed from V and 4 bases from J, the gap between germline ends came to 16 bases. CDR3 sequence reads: CASRVPDGKYEQYF. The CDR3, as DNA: TGTGCCAGCAGAGTCCCGGACGGCAAGTACGAGCAGTACTTC.

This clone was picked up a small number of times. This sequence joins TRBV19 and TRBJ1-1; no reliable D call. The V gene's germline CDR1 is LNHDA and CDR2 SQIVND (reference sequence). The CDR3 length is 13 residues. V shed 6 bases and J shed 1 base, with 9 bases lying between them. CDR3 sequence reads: CASRQTTNTEAFF. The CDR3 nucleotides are TGTGCCAGTAGGCAAACAACGAACACTGAAGCTTTCTTT.

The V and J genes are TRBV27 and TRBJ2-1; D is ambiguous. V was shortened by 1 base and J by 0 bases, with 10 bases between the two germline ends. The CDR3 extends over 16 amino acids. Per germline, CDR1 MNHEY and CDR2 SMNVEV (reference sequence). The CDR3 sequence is CASSLYPPSSYNEQFF. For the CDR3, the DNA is TGTGCCAGCAGTTTATACCCACCAAGCTCCTACAATGAGCAGTTCTTC.

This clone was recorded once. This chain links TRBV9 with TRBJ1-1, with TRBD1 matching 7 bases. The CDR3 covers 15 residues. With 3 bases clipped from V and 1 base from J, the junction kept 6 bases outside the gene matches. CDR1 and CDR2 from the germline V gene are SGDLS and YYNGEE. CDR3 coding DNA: TGTGCCAGCAGCGGTGAGGGGGCGGGGAACACTGAAGCTTTCTTT. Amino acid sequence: CASSGEGAGNTEAFF. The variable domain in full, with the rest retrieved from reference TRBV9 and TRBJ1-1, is DSGVTQTPKHLITATGQRVTLRCSPRSGDLSVYWYQQSLDQGLQFLIQYYNGEERAKGNILERFSAQQFPDLHSELNLSSLELGDSALYFCASSGEGAGNTEAFFGQGTRLTVV.

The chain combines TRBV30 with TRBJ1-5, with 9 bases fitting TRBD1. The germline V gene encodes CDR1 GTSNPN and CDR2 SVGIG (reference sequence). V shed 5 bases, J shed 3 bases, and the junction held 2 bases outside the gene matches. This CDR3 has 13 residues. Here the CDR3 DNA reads TGTGCCTGGGGGACAGGGTACAATCAGCCCCAGCATTTT. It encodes CAWGTGYNQPQHF.

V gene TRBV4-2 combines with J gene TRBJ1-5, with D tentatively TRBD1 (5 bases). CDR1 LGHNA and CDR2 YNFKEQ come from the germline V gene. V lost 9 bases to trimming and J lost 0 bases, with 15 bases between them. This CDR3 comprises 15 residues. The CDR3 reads CARDVGEISNQPQHF. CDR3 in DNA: TGTGCCAGGGATGTGGGGGAAATTAGCAATCAGCCCCAGCATTTT.

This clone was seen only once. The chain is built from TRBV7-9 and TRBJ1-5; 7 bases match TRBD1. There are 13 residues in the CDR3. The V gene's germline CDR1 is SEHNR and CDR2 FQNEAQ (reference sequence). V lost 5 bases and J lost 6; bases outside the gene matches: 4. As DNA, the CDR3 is TGTGCCAGCAGCCCAGGGGGTAGTCAGCCCCAGCATTTT. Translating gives CASSPGGSQPQHF.

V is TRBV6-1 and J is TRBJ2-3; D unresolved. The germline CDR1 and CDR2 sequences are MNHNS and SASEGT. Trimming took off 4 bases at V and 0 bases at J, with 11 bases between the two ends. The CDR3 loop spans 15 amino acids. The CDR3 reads CASSAGSQSTDTQYF. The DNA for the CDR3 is TGTGCCAGCAGTGCGGGCAGCCAAAGCACAGATACGCAGTATTTT.

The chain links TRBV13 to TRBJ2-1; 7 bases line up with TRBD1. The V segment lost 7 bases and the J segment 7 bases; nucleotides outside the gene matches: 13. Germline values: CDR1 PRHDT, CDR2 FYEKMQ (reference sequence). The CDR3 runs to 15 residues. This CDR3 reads CASTLARDSTNEQFF. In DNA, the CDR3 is TGTGCCAGCACCCTCGCCCGGGACAGCACTAATGAGCAGTTCTTC.

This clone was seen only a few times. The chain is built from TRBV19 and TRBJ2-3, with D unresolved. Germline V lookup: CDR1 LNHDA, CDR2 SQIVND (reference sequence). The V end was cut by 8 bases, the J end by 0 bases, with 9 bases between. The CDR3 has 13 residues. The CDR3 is CASQLSSTDTQYF. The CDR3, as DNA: TGTGCCAGTCAGCTCTCTAGCACAGATACGCAGTATTTT.

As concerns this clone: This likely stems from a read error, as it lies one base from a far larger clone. For the CDR3, the DNA is TGTGCCAGCAGCGTACAGGGAGACTATGGCTACACCTTC. This gives the protein CASSVQGDYGYTF. The rearrangement uses TRBV14 and TRBJ1-2, with D possibly TRBD1 on 6 matching bases. Trimming pared 5 bases from V and 3 bases from J, leaving 10 bases between. Germline V gene lookup returns CDR1 SGHDN and CDR2 FVKESK. The CDR3 runs to 13 residues. Combining the CDR3 with reference TRBV14 and TRBJ1-2 gives the whole variable domain EAGVTQFPSHSVIEKGQTVTLRCDPISGHDNLYWYRRVMGKEIKFLLHFVKESKQDESGMPNNRFLAERTGGTYSTLKVQPAELEDSGVYFCASSVQGDYGYTFGSGTRLTVV.